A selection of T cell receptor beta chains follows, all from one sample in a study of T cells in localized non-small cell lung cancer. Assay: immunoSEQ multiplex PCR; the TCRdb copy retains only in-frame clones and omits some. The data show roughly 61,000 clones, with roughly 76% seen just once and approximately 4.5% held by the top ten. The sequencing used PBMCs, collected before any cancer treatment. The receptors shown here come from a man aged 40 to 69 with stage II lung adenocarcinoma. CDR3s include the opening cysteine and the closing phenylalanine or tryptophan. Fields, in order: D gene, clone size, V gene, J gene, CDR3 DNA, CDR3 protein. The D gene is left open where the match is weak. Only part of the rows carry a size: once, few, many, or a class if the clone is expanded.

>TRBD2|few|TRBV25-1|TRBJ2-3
TGTGCCAGCCTTCCGACTAGCGGGATAAGCACAGATACGCAGTATTTT
CASLPTSGISTDTQYF
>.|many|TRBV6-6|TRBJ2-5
TGTGCCAGCAGTTACTCGGTGGAGACCCAGTACTTC
CASSYSVETQYF
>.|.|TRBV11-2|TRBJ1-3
TGTGCCAGCAGCCCCGGACCGTCTGGAAACACCATATATTTT
CASSPGPSGNTIYF
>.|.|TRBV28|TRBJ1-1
TGTGCCAGCATATTTAGGCGGTCCACTGAAGCTTTCTTT
CASIFRRSTEAFF
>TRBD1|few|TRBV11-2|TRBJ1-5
TGTGCCAGCAGCTTAGAGACAGGGGGGCATCAGCCCCAGCATTTT
CASSLETGGHQPQHF
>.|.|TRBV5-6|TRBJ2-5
TGTGCCAGCAGCTTGGAGACAGGAAAAGAGACCCAGTACTTC
CASSLETGKETQYF
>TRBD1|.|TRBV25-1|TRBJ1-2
TGTGCCAGCAGTGAATCTCTACAGGGGACCCACTATGGCTACACCTTC
CASSESLQGTHYGYTF
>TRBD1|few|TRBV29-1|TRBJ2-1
TGCAGCGTGGGGACAGGGGCCTACAATGAGCAGTTCTTC
CSVGTGAYNEQFF
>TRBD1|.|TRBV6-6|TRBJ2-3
TGTGCCAGCAGAGACAGGGGAAGCACAGATACGCAGTATTTT
CASRDRGSTDTQYF
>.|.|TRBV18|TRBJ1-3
TGTGCCAGCTCTCCGAACCGGGGGGGAACTTCTGGAAACACCATATATTTT
CASSPNRGGTSGNTIYF
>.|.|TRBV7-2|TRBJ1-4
TGTGCCAGCAGCGGGACTTTCACACCTACAACTAATGAAAAACTGTTTTTT
CASSGTFTPTTNEKLFF
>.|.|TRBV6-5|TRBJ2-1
TGTGCCAGCAGTCTAACTAGGAAGGCCTACAATGAGCAGTTCTTC
CASSLTRKAYNEQFF
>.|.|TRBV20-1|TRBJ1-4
TGCAGTGTTTTTCATGAAAAACTGTTTTTT
CSVFHEKLFF
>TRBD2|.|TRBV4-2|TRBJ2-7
TGTGCCAGCAGCCCCGGGACTACTTACTCCTACGAGCAGTACTTC
CASSPGTTYSYEQYF
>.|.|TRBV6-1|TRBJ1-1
TGTGCCAGCAAGAGGGAGTACACTGAAGCTTTCTTT
CASKREYTEAFF
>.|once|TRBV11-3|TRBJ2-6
TGTGCCAGCAGCTTATACCGCTCTGGGGCCAACGTCCTGACTTTC
CASSLYRSGANVLTF
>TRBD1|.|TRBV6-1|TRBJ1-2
TGTGCCAGCAAAAGAGACGGACAGGTTGAGGGTTACACCTTC
CASKRDGQVEGYTF
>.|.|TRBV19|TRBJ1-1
TGTGCCAGTAGTATCCCCGAGGATGAAGCTTTCTTT
CASSIPEDEAFF
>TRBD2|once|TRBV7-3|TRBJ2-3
TGTGCCAGCAGCCCCCATGGGCGGGAGGGCACAGATACGCAGTATTTT
CASSPHGREGTDTQYF
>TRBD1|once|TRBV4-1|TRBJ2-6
TGCGCCAGCAGCCGCGGGACAGGGGAGGGTGGGGCCAACGTCCTGACTTTC
CASSRGTGEGGANVLTF
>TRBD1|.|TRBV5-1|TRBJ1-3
TGCGCCAGCAGCACCGGGACAGCTGGAAACACCATATATTTT
CASSTGTAGNTIYF
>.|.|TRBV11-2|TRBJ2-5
TGTGCCAGCAGGACATCGAAACCAAGAGAGACCCAGTACTTC
CASRTSKPRETQYF
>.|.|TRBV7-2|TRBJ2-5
TGTGCCAGCAGCTCCCTTAGTCGGACCCAGTACTTC
CASSSLSRTQYF
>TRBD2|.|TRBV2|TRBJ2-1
TGTGCCAGCAGTGACTCGGGACTAGCGGCTTACAATGAGCAGTTCTTC
CASSDSGLAAYNEQFF
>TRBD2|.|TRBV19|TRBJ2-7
TGTGCCAGTAGTCCCCCGGGACTAGCGTTTCGGTACTTC
CASSPPGLAFRYF
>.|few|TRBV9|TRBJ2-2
TGTGCCAGCAAGCTAGCGCTTGACGGGGAGCTGTTTTTT
CASKLALDGELFF